This TCR beta chain was found in a study of T cells expressing NK-cell markers. Findings and caveats of the study: Once again these clonotypes came out on top in the CD3+CD56-NKG2C+ fraction of a few donors. In a handful of donors, dominant NKG2C+ clonotypes were about 1.0-7.0% of CD8+ T cells.

CDR1 KGHSH and CDR2 LQKENI come from the germline V gene. The CDR3 has 14 residues. Turning to this clonotype: Its antigen is currently unknown.

UMIs accompanied the 5'RACE template switching by which TCR beta cDNA was made. TCRdb reprocessed the 5' RACE reads, keeping one entry per CDR3 protein, no DNA. Found here are some 440,000 distinct CDR3 sequences; the top ten clones hold over 1.1%. The sequencing input was blood T cells: a sorted CD56 or NKG2C T cell subset, CD4+ or CD8+ T cells, or bulk PBMC T cells (not recorded which). The receptor was isolated from a woman between 45 and 65 years old in good health. The chain combines TRBV18 with TRBJ2-1; the TCRdb D gene call, TRBD1, has no DNA to confirm it. This CDR3 is CASSPLDTRGEQFF.